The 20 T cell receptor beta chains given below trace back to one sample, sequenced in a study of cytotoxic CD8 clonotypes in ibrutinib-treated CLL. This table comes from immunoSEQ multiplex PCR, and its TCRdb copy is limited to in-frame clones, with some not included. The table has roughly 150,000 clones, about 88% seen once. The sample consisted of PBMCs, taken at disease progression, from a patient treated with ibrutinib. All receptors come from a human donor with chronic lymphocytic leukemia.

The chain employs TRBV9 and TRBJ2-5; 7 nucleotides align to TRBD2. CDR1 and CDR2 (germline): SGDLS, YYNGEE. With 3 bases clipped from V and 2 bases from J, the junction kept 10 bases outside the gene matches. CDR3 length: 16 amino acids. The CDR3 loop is CASSAELAFRQETQYF. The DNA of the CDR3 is TGTGCCAGCAGCGCAGAACTAGCGTTTCGGCAAGAGACCCAGTACTTC.

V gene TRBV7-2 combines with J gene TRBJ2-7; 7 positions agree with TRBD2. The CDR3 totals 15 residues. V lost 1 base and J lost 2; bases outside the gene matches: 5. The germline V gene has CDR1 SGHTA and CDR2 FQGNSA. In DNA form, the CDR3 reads TGTGCCAGCAGCTTAGACGCGGGACTAACCTACGAGCAGTACTTC. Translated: CASSLDAGLTYEQYF.

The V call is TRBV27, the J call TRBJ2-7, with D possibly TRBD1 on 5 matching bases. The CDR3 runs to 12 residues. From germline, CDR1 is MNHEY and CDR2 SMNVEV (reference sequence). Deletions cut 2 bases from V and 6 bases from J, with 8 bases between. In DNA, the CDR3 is TGTGCCAGCAGTTTACTAGGGGCCGAGCAGTACTTC. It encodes CASSLLGAEQYF.

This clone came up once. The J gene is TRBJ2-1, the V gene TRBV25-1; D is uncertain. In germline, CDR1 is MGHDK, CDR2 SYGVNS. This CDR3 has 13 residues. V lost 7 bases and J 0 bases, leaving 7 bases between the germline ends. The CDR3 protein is CASTESSYNEQFF. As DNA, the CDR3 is TGTGCCAGCACAGAAAGCTCCTACAATGAGCAGTTCTTC.

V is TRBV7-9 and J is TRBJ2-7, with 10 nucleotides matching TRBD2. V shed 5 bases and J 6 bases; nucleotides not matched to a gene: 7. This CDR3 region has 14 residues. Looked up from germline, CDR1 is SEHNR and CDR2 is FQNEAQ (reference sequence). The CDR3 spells CASSPSGSFLEQYF. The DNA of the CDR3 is TGTGCCAGCAGCCCTAGCGGGAGTTTCCTCGAGCAGTACTTC.

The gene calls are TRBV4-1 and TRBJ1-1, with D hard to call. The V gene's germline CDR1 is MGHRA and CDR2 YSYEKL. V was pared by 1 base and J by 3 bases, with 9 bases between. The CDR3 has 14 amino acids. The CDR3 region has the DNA TGCGCCAGCAGCCAAGCACCCCCCTACACTGAAGCTTTCTTT. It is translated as CASSQAPPYTEAFF.

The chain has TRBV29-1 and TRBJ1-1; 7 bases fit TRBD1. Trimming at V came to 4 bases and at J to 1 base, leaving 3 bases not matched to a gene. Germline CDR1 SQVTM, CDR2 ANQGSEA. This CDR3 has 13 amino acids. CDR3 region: CSVVKGANTEAFF. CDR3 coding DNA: TGCAGCGTTGTAAAGGGGGCGAACACTGAAGCTTTCTTT.

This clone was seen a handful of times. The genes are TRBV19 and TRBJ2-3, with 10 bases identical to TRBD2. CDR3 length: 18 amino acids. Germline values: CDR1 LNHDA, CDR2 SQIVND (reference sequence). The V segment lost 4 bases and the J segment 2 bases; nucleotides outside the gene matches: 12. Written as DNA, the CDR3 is TGTGCCAGTAGTAATCGGGACAGCGGACTAGCGGTCACAGATACGCAGTATTTT. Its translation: CASSNRDSGLAVTDTQYF.

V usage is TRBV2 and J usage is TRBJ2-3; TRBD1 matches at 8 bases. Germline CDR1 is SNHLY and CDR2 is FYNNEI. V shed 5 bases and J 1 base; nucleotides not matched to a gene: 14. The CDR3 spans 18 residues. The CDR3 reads CASSRGQGGSRGTDTQYF. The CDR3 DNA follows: TGTGCCAGCAGTAGAGGACAGGGCGGGTCTCGGGGCACAGATACGCAGTATTTT.

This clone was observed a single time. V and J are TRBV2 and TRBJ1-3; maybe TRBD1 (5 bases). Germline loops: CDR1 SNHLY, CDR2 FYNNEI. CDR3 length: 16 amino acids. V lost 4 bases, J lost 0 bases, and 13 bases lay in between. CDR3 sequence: CASSGAGTSSGNTIYF. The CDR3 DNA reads TGTGCCAGCAGTGGGGCAGGGACGAGCTCTGGAAACACCATATATTTT. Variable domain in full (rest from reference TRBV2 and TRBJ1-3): EPEVTQTPSHQVTQMGQEVILRCVPISNHLYFYWYRQILGQKVEFLVSFYNNEISEKSEIFDDQFSVERPDGSNFTLKIRSTKLEDSAMYFCASSGAGTSSGNTIYFGEGSWLTVV.

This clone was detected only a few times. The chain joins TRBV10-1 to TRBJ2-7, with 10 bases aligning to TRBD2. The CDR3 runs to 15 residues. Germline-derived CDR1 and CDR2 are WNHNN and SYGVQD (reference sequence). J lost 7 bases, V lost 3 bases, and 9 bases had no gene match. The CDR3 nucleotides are TGCGCCAGCAGTGAAGGGGTAGCGGGAGGAGAAGAGCAGTACTTC. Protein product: CASSEGVAGGEEQYF.

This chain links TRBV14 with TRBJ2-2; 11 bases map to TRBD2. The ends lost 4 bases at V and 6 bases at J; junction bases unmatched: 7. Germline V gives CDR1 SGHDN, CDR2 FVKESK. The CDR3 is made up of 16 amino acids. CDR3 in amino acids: CASSPWTSGSAGELFF. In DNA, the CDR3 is TGTGCCAGCAGCCCGTGGACTAGCGGGTCCGCCGGGGAGCTGTTTTTT.

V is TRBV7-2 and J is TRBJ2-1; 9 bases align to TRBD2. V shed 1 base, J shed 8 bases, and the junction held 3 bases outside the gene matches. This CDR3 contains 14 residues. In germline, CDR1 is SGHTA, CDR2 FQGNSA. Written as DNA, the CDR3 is TGTGCCAGCAGCTTAGGGACTAGCGTCGATGAGCAGTTCTTC. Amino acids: CASSLGTSVDEQFF.

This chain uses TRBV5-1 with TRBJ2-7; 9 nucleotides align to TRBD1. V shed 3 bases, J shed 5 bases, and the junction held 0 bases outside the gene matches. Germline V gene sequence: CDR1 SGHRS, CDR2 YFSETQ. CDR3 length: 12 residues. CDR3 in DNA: TGCGCCAGCAGCTGGGACAGGGACGAGCAGTACTTC. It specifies CASSWDRDEQYF.

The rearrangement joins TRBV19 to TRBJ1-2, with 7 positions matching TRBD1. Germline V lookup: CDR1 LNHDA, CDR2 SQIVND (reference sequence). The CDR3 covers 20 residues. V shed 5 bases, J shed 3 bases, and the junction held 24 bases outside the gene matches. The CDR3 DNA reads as TGTGCCAGTAGTCTTCCAAGATCGGACCCAGGGACAGCTAAATACTATGGCTACACCTTC. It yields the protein CASSLPRSDPGTAKYYGYTF.

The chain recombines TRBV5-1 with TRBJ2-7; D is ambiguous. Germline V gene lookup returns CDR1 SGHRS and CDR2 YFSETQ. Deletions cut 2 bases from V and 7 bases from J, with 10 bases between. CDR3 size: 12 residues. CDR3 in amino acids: CASSLTTREQYF. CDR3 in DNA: TGCGCCAGCAGCTTAACGACTCGGGAGCAGTACTTC.

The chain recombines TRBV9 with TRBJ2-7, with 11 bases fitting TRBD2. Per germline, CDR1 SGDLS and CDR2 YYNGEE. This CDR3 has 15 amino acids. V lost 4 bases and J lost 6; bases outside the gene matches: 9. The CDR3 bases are TGTGCCAGCAGCCTATTAGCGGGAGGGCCGGGCGAGCAGTACTTC. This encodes CASSLLAGGPGEQYF. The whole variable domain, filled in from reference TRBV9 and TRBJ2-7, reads DSGVTQTPKHLITATGQRVTLRCSPRSGDLSVYWYQQSLDQGLQFLIQYYNGEERAKGNILERFSAQQFPDLHSELNLSSLELGDSALYFCASSLLAGGPGEQYFGPGTRLTVT.

The CDR3 spells CASSSYRTTYEQYF. Here the CDR3 DNA reads TGTGCCAGCAGTTCTTACAGGACAACCTACGAGCAGTACTTC. The chain recombines TRBV6-5 with TRBJ2-7; D perhaps matches TRBD1 (5 bases). V lost 4 bases and J 2 bases, leaving 12 bases between the germline ends. Per the germline V gene, CDR1 is MNHEY and CDR2 is SVGAGI. CDR3 size: 14 residues.

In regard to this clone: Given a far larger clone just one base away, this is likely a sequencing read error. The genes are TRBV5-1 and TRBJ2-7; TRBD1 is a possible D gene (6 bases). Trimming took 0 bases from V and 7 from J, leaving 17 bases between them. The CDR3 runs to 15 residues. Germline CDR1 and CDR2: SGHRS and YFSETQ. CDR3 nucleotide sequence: TGCGCCAGCAGCTTGGAGGGGACAAGGTCGGGGGAGCAGTACTTC. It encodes CASSLEGTRSGEQYF.

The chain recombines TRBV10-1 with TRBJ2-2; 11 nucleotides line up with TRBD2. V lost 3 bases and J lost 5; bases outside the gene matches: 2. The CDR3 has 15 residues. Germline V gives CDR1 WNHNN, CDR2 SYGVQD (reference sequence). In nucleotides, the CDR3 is TGCGCCAGCAGTGACGCTAGCGGGAGGACCGGGGAGCTGTTTTTT. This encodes CASSDASGRTGELFF.